The clone carrying this T cell receptor beta chain was observed a single time. Method: immunoSEQ multiplex PCR; TCRdb's copy keeps in-frame clones and lacks some. The profile shows about 750,000 clones, roughly 92% of them singletons. The source of the sample is a study of shared clonotypes between healthy human individuals. Germline V gene data show CDR1 as GTSNPN and CDR2 as SVGIG (reference sequence). This CDR3 has 14 residues. The V and J ends lost 1 base and 8 bases respectively, with 15 bases between them. In the naive CD8 group, cells lacked CD45RO and were positively selected for CCR7, so terminally differentiated effector memory CD45RA+ cells were left out.

The rearrangement links TRBV30 to TRBJ2-1, with D possibly matching TRBD2 (5 bases). The sample was naive CD8+ T cells sorted from blood. This clonotype was sampled from a man aged 25-45 years in good health. CDR3 DNA: TGTGCCTGGAGTGAGAAAGGGAGAATCGATGAGCAGTTCTTC. This codes for CAWSEKGRIDEQFF.